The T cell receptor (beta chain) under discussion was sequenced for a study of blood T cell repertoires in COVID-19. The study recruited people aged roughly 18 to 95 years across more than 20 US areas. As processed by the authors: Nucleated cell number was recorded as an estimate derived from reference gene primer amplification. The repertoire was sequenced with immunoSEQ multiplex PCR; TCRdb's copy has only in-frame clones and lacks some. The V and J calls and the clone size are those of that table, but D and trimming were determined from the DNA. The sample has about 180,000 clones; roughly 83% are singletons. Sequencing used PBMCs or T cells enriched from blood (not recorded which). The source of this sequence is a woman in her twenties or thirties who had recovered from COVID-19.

CDR3 in amino acids: CASSVGGRVTDEQFF. In DNA, the CDR3 is TGTGCCAGCAGCGTAGGCGGGAGGGTTACGGATGAGCAGTTCTTC. V is TRBV9 and J is TRBJ2-1; 9 bases are a match to TRBD2. After removal of 0 bases from V and 8 bases from J, the junction contained 6 bases not matched to a gene. The length of the CDR3 is 15 residues. The germline V gene has CDR1 SGDLS and CDR2 YYNGEE. Full variable domain (remainder filled in from reference TRBV9 and TRBJ2-1): DSGVTQTPKHLITATGQRVTLRCSPRSGDLSVYWYQQSLDQGLQFLIQYYNGEERAKGNILERFSAQQFPDLHSELNLSSLELGDSALYFCASSVGGRVTDEQFFGPGTRLTVL.